Sequencing of this T cell receptor beta chain was carried out in a study of identical twins. Study-level points and caveats: Shared out-of-frame alpha sequences (those common to twins) showed excess low generation probability.

In its sample, this clonotype was seen a few times. Its antigen is unidentified. From the 5' RACE reads, TCRdb called clonotypes with MiXCR, one entry per CDR3 protein. The sample has roughly 720,000 distinct CDR3 sequences, 18% seen once. CDR3 length: 13 amino acids. The germline V and J ends were trimmed by 2 bases and 8 bases, with 13 bases remaining between them. Germline CDR1 reads DFQATT; CDR2 reads SNEGSKA (reference sequence). The donors were all healthy and Caucasian. These sequences were also reported in another study, on T cells expressing NK-cell markers. That report adds: There were a few donors in whom these clonotypes also led the CD3+CD56-NKG2C+ fraction.

The chain links TRBV20-1 to TRBJ2-1; possibly TRBD1 or TRBD2 for D (5 bases each). The TCR was taken from a woman aged 18-30 years in good health. The sample taken for sequencing was PBMCs. The CDR3 loop reads CSARLPGRDEQFF. CDR3 coding DNA: TGCAGTGCTAGACTCCCAGGGAGAGATGAGCAGTTCTTC.